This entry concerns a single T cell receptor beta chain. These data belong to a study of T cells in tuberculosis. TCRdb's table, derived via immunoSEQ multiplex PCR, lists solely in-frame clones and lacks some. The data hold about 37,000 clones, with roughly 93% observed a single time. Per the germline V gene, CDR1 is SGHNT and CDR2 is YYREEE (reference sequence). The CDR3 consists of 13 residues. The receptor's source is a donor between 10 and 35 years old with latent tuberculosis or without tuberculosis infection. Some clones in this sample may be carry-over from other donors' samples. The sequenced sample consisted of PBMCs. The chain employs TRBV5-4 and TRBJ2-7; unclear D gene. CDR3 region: CASSYELAYEQYV. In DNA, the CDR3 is TGTGCCAGTAGCTACGAGCTAGCCTACGAGCAGTACGTC.